These 15 T cell receptor beta chains came from one sample sequenced in a study of shared clonotypes between healthy human individuals. Assay used: immunoSEQ multiplex PCR; TCRdb lists only in-frame clones, some missing. The table lists around 480,000 clones, approximately 79% of them singletons. Sequencing was done on a sample of PBMCs. The receptors were sampled from a woman in her forties in good health. Some clones in this sample may be carry-over from other donors' samples.

The chain has TRBV2 and TRBJ2-1; 10 nucleotides align to TRBD1. This CDR3 contains 14 residues. V lost 5 bases and J lost 5; bases outside the gene matches: 3. Germline V CDR1 and CDR2: SNHLY, FYNNEI. This CDR3 is CASSRDRGDNEQFF. CDR3 bases: TGTGCCAGCAGTAGGGACAGGGGAGACAATGAGCAGTTCTTC.

V gene TRBV6-4 combines with J gene TRBJ2-7, with D possibly being TRBD2 (6 bases). The V end lost 4 bases, the J end lost 4 bases, and 8 bases lay between the germline ends. The CDR3 runs 12 residues. From germline, CDR1 is MRHNA and CDR2 SNTAGT. The CDR3 loop reads CASSATRYEQYF. The CDR3 region has the DNA TGTGCCAGCAGTGCGACTAGGTACGAGCAGTACTTC.

This clone was counted at least ten times. The chain's CDR3 is CASSYLWGSGYTF. The CDR3 DNA reads TGTGCCAGCAGTTACTTGTGGGGATCGGGCTACACCTTC. This chain joins TRBV6-5 and TRBJ1-2; D unresolved. The germline V gene has CDR1 MNHEY and CDR2 SVGAGI. The CDR3 length is 13 residues. V was trimmed by 1 base and J by 8 bases, leaving 11 bases between them.

This sequence joins TRBV6-5 and TRBJ2-5; the match to TRBD2 covers 9 bases. The J call may be wrong; the DNA end is better matched by TRBJ2-7. The length of the CDR3 is 15 residues. Germline values: CDR1 MNHEY, CDR2 SVGAGI. CDR3 sequence (DNA): TGTGCCAGCAACGGGGTTGGCGGGAGGGCCCACGAGCAGTACTTC. Its translation is CASNGVGGRAHEQYF.

The chain employs TRBV28 and TRBJ2-1; 10 positions agree with TRBD2. Trimming took 4 bases from V and 10 from J; bases not matched to a gene: 7. Germline V gene data show CDR1 as MDHEN and CDR2 as SYDVKM. The CDR3 runs to 14 residues. The CDR3 here is CASSYSSGRGEQFF. CDR3 nucleotide sequence: TGTGCCAGCAGTTATTCTAGCGGGAGAGGAGAGCAGTTCTTC.

This sequence joins TRBV7-2 and TRBJ2-1, with 7 bases matching TRBD1. Per germline, CDR1 SGHTA and CDR2 FQGNSA. The CDR3 consists of 19 residues. The junction had 15 bases not matched to a gene; V was cut back by 4 bases and J by 0 bases. The CDR3 nucleotides read TGTGCCAGCAGCTACCCCGCCGGGACAGAAATCCGCTCCTACAATGAGCAGTTCTTC. This sequence encodes CASSYPAGTEIRSYNEQFF. Full variable domain (remainder filled in from reference TRBV7-2 and TRBJ2-1): GAGVSQSPSNKVTEKGKDVELRCDPISGHTALYWYRQSLGQGLEFLIYFQGNSAPDKSGLPSDRFSAERTGGSVSTLTIQRTQQEDSAVYLCASSYPAGTEIRSYNEQFFGPGTRLTVL.

The V gene is TRBV7-3, the J gene TRBJ2-5; D unresolved. This CDR3 is built from 13 residues. Trimming removed 3 bases from V and 2 bases from J, with 7 bases in between. Germline V CDR1 and CDR2: SGHTA, FQGTGA. CDR3 coding DNA: TGTGCCAGCAGCTTTAGTACTCAAGAGACCCAGTACTTC. Translating it yields CASSFSTQETQYF.

The table lists this clone with a few counts. The chain uses TRBV28 and TRBJ1-3, with D unclear. CDR1 is MDHEN, CDR2 SYDVKM, per germline. V was cut by 4 bases and J by 7 bases, with 11 bases left in between. The CDR3 sequence is 13 residues long. The CDR3 reads CASSSPGVNTIYF. In DNA, the CDR3 is TGTGCCAGCAGTTCACCCGGCGTCAACACCATATATTTT. Complete variable domain (other parts from reference TRBV28 and TRBJ1-3): DVKVTQSSRYLVKRTGEKVFLECVQDMDHENMFWYRQDPGLGLRLIYFSYDVKMKEKGDIPEGYSVSREKKERFSLILESASTNQTSMYLCASSSPGVNTIYFGEGSWLTVV.

This sequence joins TRBV7-3 and TRBJ1-2; 10 bases are a match to TRBD1. Per the germline V gene, CDR1 is SGHTA and CDR2 is FQGTGA. Germline trimming cut 2 bases from V and 7 bases from J; bases unmatched to any gene: 7. CDR3 size: 15 residues. The CDR3 spells CASSLSGTGATGYTF. In nucleotides, the CDR3 is TGTGCCAGCAGCTTATCGGGGACAGGGGCAACTGGCTACACCTTC.

This clone was detected once. The V call is TRBV7-3, the J call TRBJ2-3; 9 bases agree with TRBD1. The germline V gene has CDR1 SGHTA and CDR2 FQGTGA. With V trimmed by 1 base and J by 6 bases, 11 bases remained unmatched. The CDR3 contains 17 residues. In DNA form, the CDR3 reads TGTGCCAGCAGCTTAAGAGGACAGGGGCATACATGGGATACGCAGTATTTT. This encodes CASSLRGQGHTWDTQYF.

The chain couples TRBV11-2 to TRBJ2-1; 8 bases align to TRBD2. The CDR3 length is 13 residues. The J segment lost 11 bases and the V segment lost 2 bases, leaving 5 bases of the junction unmatched. Germline values: CDR1 SGHAT, CDR2 FQNNGV. The CDR3: CASSLSGGSKQFF. As DNA, the CDR3 is TGTGCCAGCAGCTTATCGGGAGGGAGTAAGCAGTTCTTC.

The chain has TRBV6-4 and TRBJ2-1, with 7 bases that match TRBD2. The CDR3 contains 14 residues. Germline CDR1 is MRHNA and CDR2 is SNTAGT. J gave up 15 bases and V 2 bases, and 13 bases lay outside the gene matches. The CDR3 protein is CASSDLSSGGSVFF. The CDR3 DNA is TGTGCCAGCAGTGACCTTTCGTCTGGCGGGAGTGTGTTCTTC.

This chain uses TRBV11-2 with TRBJ1-6; 10 bases map to TRBD1. CDR1 SGHAT and CDR2 FQNNGV come from the germline V gene. After removal of 0 bases from V and 10 bases from J, the junction contained 9 bases not matched to a gene. The CDR3 extends over 17 amino acids. The CDR3 DNA is TGTGCCAGCAGCTTAGAGGGGGACAGGGGATATTTCTCACCCCTCCACTTT. This gives the protein CASSLEGDRGYFSPLHF.

V and J are TRBV5-4 and TRBJ1-1; D unresolved. Germline CDR1 SGHNT, CDR2 YYREEE (reference sequence). This CDR3 has 15 amino acids. Trimming shortened V by 1 base and J by 3 bases, and 13 bases separated the two germline ends. The CDR3 region has the DNA TGTGCCAGCAGCTTGCAGGTAGGGTTGGACACTGAAGCTTTCTTT. Amino acids: CASSLQVGLDTEAFF.

The chain uses TRBV9 and TRBJ2-7; tentatively, D is TRBD1 (6 bases). Per the germline V gene, CDR1 is SGDLS and CDR2 is YYNGEE. Trimming removed 3 bases at V and 2 bases at J, with 18 bases between. The CDR3 spans 16 residues. In DNA, the CDR3 is TGTGCCAGCAGCGCGACCCCAGGGGTAGGGGCCTACGAGCAGTACTTC. Translation gives CASSATPGVGAYEQYF.